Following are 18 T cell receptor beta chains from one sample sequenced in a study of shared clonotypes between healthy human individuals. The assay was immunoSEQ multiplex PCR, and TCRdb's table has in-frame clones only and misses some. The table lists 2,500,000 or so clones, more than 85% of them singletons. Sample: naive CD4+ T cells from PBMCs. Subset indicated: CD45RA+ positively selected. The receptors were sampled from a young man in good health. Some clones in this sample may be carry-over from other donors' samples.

The CDR3 region has the DNA TGCGCCAGCAGCCGCGGGACCGTGTATAGCAATCAGCCCCAGCATTTT. Its protein product is CASSRGTVYSNQPQHF. V gene TRBV4-1 combines with J gene TRBJ1-5; tentative D call: TRBD1 (5 bases). V was trimmed by 4 bases and J by 0 bases, leaving 13 bases between them. CDR1 MGHRA and CDR2 YSYEKL come from the germline V gene. There are 16 residues in the CDR3.

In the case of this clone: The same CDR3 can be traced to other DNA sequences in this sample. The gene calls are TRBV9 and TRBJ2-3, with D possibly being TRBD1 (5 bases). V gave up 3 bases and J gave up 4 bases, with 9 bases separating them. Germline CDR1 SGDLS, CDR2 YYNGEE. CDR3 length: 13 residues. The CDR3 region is CASSALGADTQYF. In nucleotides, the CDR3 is TGTGCCAGCAGCGCCTTAGGGGCAGATACGCAGTATTTT.

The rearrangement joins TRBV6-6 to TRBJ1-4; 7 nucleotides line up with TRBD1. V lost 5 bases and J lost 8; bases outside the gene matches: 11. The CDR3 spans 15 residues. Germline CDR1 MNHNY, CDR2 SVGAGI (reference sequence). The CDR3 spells CASSPRGGAGEKLFF. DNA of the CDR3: TGTGCCAGCAGTCCCAGGGGGGGGGCTGGGGAAAAACTGTTTTTT.

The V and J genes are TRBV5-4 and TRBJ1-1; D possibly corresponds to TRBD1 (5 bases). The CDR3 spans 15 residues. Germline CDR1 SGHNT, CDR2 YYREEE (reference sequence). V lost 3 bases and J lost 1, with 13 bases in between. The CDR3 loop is CASSSPGARNTEAFF. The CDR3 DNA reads TGTGCCAGCAGCTCGCCCGGGGCGAGGAACACTGAAGCTTTCTTT.

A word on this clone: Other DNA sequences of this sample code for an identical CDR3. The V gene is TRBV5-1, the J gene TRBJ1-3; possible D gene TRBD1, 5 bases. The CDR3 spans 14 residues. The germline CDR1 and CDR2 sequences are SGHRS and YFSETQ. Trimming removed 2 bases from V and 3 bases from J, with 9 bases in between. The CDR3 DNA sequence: TGCGCCAGCAGCTTAGGGGCGGATGGAAACACCATATATTTT. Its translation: CASSLGADGNTIYF.

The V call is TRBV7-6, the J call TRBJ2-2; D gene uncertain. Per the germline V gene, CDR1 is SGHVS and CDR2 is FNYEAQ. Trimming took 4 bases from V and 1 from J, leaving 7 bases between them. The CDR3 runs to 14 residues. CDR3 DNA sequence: TGTGCCAGCAGCTCCGACTGGAACACCGGGGAGCTGTTTTTT. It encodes CASSSDWNTGELFF. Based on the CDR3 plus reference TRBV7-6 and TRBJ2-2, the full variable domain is GAGVSQSPRYKVTKRGQDVALRCDPISGHVSLYWYRQALGQGPEFLTYFNYEAQQDKSGLPNDRFSAERPEGSISTLTIQRTEQRDSAMYRCASSSDWNTGELFFGEGSRLTVL.

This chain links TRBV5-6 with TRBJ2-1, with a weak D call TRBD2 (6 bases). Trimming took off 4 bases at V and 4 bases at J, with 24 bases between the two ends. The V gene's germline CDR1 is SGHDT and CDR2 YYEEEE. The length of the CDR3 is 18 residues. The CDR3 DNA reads TGTGCCAGCAGCCTCCTCCGGTCGGGCGGGGCCCCATACAATGAGCAGTTCTTC. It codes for CASSLLRSGGAPYNEQFF.

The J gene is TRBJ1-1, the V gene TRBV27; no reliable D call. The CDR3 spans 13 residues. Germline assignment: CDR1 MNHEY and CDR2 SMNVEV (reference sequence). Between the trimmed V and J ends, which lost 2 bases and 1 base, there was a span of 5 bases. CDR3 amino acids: CASSLRRNTEAFF. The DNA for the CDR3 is TGTGCCAGCAGTTTAAGGAGGAACACTGAAGCTTTCTTT.

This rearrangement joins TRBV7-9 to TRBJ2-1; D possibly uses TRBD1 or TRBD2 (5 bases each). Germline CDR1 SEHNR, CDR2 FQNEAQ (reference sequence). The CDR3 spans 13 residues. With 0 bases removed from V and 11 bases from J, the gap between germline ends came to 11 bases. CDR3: CASSLAPGRQQFF. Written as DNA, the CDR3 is TGTGCCAGCAGCTTAGCCCCGGGGCGGCAGCAGTTCTTC.

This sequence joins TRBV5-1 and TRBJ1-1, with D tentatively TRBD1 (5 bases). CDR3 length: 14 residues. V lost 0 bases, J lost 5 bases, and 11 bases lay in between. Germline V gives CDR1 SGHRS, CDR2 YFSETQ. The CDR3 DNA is TGCGCCAGCAGCTTGGGGGTAACAGGTACTGAAGCTTTCTTT. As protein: CASSLGVTGTEAFF.

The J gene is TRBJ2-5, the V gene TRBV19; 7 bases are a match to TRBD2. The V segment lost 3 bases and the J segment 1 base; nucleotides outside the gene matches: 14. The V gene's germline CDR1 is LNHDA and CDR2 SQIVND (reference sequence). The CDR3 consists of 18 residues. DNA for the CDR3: TGTGCCAGTAGTATTCCGTCCTCACGGGGAGGGTCCCAAGAGACCCAGTACTTC. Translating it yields CASSIPSSRGGSQETQYF.

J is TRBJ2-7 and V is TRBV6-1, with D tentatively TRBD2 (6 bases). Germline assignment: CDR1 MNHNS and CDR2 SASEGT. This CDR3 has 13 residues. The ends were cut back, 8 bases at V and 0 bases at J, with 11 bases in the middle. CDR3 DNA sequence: TGTGCCAGCGTAGCGGTTAGCTCCTACGAGCAGTACTTC. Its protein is CASVAVSSYEQYF.

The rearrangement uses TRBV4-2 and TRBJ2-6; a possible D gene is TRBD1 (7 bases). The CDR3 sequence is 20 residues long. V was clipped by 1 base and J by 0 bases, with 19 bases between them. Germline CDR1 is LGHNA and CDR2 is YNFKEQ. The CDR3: CASSQGRGWDSTSGANVLTF. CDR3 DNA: TGTGCCAGCAGCCAAGGGAGGGGCTGGGACAGTACCTCTGGGGCCAACGTCCTGACTTTC.

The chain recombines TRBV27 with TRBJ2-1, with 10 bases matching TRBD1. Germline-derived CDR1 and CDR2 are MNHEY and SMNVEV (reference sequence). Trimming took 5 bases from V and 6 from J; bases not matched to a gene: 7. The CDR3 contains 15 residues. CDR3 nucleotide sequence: TGTGCCAGCAGTCCACGGACAGGGGGGGTCAATGAGCAGTTCTTC. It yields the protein CASSPRTGGVNEQFF.

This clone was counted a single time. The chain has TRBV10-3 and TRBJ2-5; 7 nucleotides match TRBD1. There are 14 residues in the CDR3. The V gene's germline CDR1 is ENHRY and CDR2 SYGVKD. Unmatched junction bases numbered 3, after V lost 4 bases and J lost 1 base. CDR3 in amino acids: CAISGQGGQETQYF. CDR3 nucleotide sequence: TGTGCCATCAGTGGACAGGGTGGCCAAGAGACCCAGTACTTC.

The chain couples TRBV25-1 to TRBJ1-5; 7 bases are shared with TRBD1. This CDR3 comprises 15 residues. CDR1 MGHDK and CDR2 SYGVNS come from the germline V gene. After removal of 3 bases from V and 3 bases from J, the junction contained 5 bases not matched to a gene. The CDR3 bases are TGTGCCAGCAGTGAGGGACAGACTACCAATCAGCCCCAGCATTTT. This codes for CASSEGQTTNQPQHF. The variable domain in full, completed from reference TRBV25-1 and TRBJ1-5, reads EADIYQTPRYLVIGTGKKITLECSQTMGHDKMYWYQQDPGMELHLIHYSYGVNSTEKGDLSSESTVSRIRTEHFPLTLESARPSHTSQYLCASSEGQTTNQPQHFGDGTRLSIL.

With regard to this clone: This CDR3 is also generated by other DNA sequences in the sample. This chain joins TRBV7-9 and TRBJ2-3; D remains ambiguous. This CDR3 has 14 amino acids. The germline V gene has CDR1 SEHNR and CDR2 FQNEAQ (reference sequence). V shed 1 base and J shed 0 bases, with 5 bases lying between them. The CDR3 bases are TGTGCCAGCAGCTTAGGCTTGAGCACAGATACGCAGTATTTT. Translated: CASSLGLSTDTQYF.

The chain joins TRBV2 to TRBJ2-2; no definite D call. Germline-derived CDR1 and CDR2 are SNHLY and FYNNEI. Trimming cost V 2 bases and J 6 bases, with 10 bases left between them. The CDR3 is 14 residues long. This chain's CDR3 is CASSESRVAGELFF. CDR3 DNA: TGTGCCAGCAGTGAATCTCGTGTGGCCGGGGAGCTGTTTTTT.